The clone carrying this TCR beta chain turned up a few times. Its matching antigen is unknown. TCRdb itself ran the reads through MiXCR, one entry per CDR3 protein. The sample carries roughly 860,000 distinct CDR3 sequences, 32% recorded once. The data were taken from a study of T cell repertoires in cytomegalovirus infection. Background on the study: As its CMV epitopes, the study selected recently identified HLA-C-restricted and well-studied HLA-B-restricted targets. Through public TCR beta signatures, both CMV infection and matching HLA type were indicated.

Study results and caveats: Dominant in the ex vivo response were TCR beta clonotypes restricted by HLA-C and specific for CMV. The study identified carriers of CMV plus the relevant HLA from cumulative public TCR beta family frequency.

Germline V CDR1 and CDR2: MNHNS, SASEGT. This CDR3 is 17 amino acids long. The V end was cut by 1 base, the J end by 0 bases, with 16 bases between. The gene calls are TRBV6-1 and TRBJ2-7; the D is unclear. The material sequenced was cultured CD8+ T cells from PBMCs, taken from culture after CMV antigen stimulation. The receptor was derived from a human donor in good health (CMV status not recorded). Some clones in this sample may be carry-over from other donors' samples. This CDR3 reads CASSEGWVLMSSYEQYV. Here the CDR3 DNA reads TGTGCCAGCAGTGAAGGGTGGGTCCTAATGAGCTCCTACGAGCAGTACGTC.